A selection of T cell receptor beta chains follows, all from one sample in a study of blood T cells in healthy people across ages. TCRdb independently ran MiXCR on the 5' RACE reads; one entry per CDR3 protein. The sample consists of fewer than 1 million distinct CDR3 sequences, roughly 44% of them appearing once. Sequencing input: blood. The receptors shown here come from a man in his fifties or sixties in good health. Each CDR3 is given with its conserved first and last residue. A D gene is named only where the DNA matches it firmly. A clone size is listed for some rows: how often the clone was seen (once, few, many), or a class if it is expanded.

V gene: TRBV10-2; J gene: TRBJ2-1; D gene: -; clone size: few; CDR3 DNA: TGCGCCAGCCAGATTTACAATGAGCAGTTCTTC; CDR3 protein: CASQIYNEQFF
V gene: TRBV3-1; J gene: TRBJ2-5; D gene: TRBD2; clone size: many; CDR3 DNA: TGTGCCAGCAGCCAAGGGATAGGGGAACTAGCGGGGATTCAAGAGACCCAGTACTTC; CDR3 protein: CASSQGIGELAGIQETQYF
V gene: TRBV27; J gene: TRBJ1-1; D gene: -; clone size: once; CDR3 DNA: TGTGCCAGCCTGACCAACACTGAAGCTTTCTTT; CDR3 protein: CASLTNTEAFF
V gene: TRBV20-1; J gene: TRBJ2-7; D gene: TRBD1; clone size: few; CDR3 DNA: TGCAGTGCTAGAAGAGGGGGCGCAGGGGACGAGCAGTACTTC; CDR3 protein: CSARRGGAGDEQYF
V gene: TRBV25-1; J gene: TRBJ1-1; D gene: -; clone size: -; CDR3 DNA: TGTGCCAGCAGTGAATATGTAGGGGGTAGGAACACTGAAGCTTTCTTT; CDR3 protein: CASSEYVGGRNTEAFF
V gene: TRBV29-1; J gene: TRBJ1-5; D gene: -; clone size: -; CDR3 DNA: TGCAGCGTTGAAGATGGGGGGGCTCCAGGTCAGCCCCAGCATTTT; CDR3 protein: CSVEDGGAPGQPQHF
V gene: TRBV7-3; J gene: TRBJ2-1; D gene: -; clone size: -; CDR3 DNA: TGTGCCAGCAGCTTAACCGCTGCCGGGATAGTCGATGAGCAGTTCTTC; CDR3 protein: CASSLTAAGIVDEQFF
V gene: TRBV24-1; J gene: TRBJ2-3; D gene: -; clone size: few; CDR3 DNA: TGTGCCACCAGTGATCCTGCTCGCGAGAGCTCGTACACAGATACGCAGTATTTT; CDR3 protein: CATSDPARESSYTDTQYF
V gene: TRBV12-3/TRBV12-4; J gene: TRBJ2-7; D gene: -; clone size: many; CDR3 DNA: TGTGCCAGCAGTTTAAAGACGAATTGCGAGCAGTACTTC; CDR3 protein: CASSLKTNCEQYF
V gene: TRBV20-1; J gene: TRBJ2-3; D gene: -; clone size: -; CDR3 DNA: TGCAGTGCTTTCAAGGATAGCACAGAAACGCAGTATTTT; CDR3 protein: CSAFKDSTETQYF
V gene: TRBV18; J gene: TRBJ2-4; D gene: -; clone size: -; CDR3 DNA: TGTGCCAGCTCACCATACGGGGGAGTTGACAAAAACATTCAGTACTTC; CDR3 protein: CASSPYGGVDKNIQYF
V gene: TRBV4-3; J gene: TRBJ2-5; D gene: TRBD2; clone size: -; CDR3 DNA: TGCGCCAGCAGCCAAAGGTCTAGCGGGGGCTCCACGGGGGATGTGCAGTACTTC; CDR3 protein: CASSQRSSGGSTGDVQYF
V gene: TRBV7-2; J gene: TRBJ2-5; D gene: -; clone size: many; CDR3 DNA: TGTGCCAGCAGCTTATGGACTTTCCAAGAGACCCAGTACTTC; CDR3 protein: CASSLWTFQETQYF
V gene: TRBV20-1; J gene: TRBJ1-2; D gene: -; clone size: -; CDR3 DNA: TGCAGTGCCAGTCTGCCCGTACCCTTTGACTATGGCTACACCTTC; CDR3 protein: CSASLPVPFDYGYTF
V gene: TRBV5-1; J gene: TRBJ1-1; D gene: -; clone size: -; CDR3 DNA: TGCGCCAGCAGCTTGCTTTCGGGGATGGGTACTGAAGCTTTCTTT; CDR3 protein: CASSLLSGMGTEAFF
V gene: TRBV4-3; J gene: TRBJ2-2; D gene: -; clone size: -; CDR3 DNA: TGCGCCAGCAGCCAAGCGCCGAGCGCGAACACCGGGGAGCTGTTTTTT; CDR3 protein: CASSQAPSANTGELFF
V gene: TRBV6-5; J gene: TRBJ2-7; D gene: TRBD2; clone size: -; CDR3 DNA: TGTGCCAGCAGTCCTCTATTGGGAGGGAGATCCTACGAGCAGTACTTC; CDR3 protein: CASSPLLGGRSYEQYF
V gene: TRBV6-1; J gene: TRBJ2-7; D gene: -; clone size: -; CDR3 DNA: TGTGCCACGCGGGGACATTTTCCCAGTCCGGCCTCCTACGAGCAGTACTTC; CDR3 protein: CATRGHFPSPASYEQYF
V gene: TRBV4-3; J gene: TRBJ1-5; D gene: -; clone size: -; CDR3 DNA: TGCGCCAGCAGCCAGCTAGGTGGCAATCAGCCCCAGCATTTT; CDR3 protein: CASSQLGGNQPQHF
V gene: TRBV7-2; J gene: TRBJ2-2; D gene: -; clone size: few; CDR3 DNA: TGTGCCAGCAGCTTAAGTGCCACCGGGGAGCTGTTTTTT; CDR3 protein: CASSLSATGELFF
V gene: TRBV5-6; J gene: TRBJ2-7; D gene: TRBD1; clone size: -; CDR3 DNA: TGTGCCAGCAGCTTCGGGACAGTCCACGAGCAGTACTTC; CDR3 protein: CASSFGTVHEQYF
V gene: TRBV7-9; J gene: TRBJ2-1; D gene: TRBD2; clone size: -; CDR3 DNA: TGTGCCAGCAGCCCCGGACTAGCGGGGGGGCTTCGGTACAATGAGCAGTTCTTC; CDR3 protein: CASSPGLAGGLRYNEQFF
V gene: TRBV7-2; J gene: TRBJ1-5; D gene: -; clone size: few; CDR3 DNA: TGTGCCAGCAGCTTAGGGGGGGAACAGCCCCAGCATTTT; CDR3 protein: CASSLGGEQPQHF
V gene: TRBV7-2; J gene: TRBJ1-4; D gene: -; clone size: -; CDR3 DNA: TGTGCCAGCAGCTTGTGGGGCCGAGTTAATGAAAAACTGTTTTTT; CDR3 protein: CASSLWGRVNEKLFF
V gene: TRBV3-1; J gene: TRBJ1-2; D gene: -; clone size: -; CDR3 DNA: TGTGCCAGCAGCCAATTAAATTCGGAACTCTATGGCTACACCTTC; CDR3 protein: CASSQLNSELYGYTF
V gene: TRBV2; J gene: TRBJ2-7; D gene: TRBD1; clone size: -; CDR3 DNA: TGTGCCAGCAATGTGGACAGGAGGTCGGGTGAGCAGTACTTC; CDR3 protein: CASNVDRRSGEQYF
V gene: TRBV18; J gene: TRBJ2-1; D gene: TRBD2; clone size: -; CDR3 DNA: TGTGCCAGCTCACCGGCTGGCCTAGCGGGTAACAATGAGCAGTTCTTC; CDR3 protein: CASSPAGLAGNNEQFF
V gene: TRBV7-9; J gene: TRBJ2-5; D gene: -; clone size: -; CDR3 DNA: TGTGCCAGCAGCTTAGGGGGGACACTCATCCAGTACTTC; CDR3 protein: CASSLGGTLIQYF
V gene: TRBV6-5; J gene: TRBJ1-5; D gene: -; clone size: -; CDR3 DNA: TGTGCCAGCAGTGTGTCAGGGGCGGGCCAGCCCCAGCATTTT; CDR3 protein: CASSVSGAGQPQHF
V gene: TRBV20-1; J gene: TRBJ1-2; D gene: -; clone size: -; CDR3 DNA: TGCAGTGCAGCAGGGTTTGGCTACACCTTC; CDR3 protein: CSAAGFGYTF
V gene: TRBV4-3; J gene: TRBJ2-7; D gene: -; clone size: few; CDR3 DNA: TGCGCCAGCAGCCAAGGGACGGTGAGCTCCTACGAGCAGTACTTC; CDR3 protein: CASSQGTVSSYEQYF
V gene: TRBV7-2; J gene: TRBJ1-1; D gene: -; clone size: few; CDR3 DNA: TGTGCCAGCAACCAGTTGACAGGAGAAGCTTTCTTT; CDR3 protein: CASNQLTGEAFF
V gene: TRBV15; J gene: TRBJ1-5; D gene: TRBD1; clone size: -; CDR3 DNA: TGTGCCACCAGCAGAGGTAACAGGGGCGGCAATCAGCCCCAGCATTTT; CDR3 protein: CATSRGNRGGNQPQHF
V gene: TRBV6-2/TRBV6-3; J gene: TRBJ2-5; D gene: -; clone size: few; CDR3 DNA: TGTGCCAGCAGTCGACAGGTGGGGGGGGAGACCCAGTACTTC; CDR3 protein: CASSRQVGGETQYF
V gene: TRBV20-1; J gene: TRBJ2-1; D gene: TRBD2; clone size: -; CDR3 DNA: TGCAGTGCTAGACTAGCGGGGGTCTACAATGAGCAGTTCTTC; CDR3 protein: CSARLAGVYNEQFF
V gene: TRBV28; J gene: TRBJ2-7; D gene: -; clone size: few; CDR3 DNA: TGTGCCAGCAGTTCGGACACGGGATTATACGAGCAGTACTTC; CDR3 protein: CASSSDTGLYEQYF
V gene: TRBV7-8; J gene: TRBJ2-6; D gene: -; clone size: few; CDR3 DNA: TGTGCCAGCAGCACCAAGCGGGTTGACAGGGAAAACTCTGGGGCCAACGTCCTGACTTTC; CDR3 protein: CASSTKRVDRENSGANVLTF
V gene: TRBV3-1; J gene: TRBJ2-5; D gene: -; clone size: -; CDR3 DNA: TGTGCCAGCAGCCAAGTTTCCGGGAACTTCTGGGAGACCCAGTACTTC; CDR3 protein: CASSQVSGNFWETQYF
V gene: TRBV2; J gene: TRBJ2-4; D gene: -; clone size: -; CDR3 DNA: TGTGCCAGCCGGAGAAACACTCAGTACTTC; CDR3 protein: CASRRNTQYF
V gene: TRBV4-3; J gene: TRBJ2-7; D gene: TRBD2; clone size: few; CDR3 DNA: TGCGCCAGCAGCCAAGAAAGAGCGGGATCCTACGAGCAGTACTTC; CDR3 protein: CASSQERAGSYEQYF
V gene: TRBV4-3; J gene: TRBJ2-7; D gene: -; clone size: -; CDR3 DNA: TGCGCCAGCAGCCAAGAAAACCCTCCGGGCAATGAGCAGTACTTC; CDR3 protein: CASSQENPPGNEQYF
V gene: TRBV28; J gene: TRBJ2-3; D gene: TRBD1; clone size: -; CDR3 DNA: TGTGCCAGCAGCGACCGGGACAGGGAATCAGATACGCAGTATTTT; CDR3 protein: CASSDRDRESDTQYF
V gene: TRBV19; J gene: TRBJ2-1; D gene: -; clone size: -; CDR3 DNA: TGTGCCAGTAGTAGGCTAGTCTACAATGAGCAGTTCTTC; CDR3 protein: CASSRLVYNEQFF
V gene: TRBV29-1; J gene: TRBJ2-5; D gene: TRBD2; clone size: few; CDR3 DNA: TGCAGCGCCGGCCGGGGGGGGCTTCTGGAGACCCAGTACTTC; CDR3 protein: CSAGRGGLLETQYF
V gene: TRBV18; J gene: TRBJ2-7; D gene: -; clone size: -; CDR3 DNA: TGTGCCAGCTCTGGGGGGGCGATAGGCTACGAGCAGTACTTC; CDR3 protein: CASSGGAIGYEQYF
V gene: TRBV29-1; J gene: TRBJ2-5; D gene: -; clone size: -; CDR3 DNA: TGCAGCGTTGGGCGGGCCTTCCAAGAGACCCAGTACTTC; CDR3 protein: CSVGRAFQETQYF
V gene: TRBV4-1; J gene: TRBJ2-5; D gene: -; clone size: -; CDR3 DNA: TGCGCCAGCAGCCAAGGAGTACTCGAAAGGAGGGGTCAGTACTTC; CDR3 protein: CASSQGVLERRGQYF
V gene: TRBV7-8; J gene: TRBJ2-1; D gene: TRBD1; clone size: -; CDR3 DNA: TGTGCCAGCAGCGTTAGAACTGCGACAGGGACAGAGACCCAGTTCTTC; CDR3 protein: CASSVRTATGTETQFF
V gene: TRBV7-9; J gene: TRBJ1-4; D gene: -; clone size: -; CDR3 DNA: TGTGCCAGCAGCTTAGACAGATTTAATGAAAAACTGTTTTTT; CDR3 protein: CASSLDRFNEKLFF
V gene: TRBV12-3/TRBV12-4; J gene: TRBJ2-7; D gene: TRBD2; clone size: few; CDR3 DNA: TGTGCCAGCAGTCCCTCGACTAGCGGGGGGCCTTATCAGTACTTC; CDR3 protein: CASSPSTSGGPYQYF
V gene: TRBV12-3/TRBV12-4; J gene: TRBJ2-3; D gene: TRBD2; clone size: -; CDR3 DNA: TGTGCCAGCACCCGGACTAGCAGGGTATCTAGCACAGATACGCAGTATTTT; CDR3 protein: CASTRTSRVSSTDTQYF
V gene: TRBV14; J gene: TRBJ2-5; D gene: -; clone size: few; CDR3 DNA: TGTGCCAGCAACCGAATCGGGGAGACCCAGTACTTC; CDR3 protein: CASNRIGETQYF
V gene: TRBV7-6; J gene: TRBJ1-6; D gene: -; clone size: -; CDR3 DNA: TGTGCCAGCAGCTCAACCTTTGTAGGCGCCCAGGGATCTTCACCCCTCCACTTT; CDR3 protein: CASSSTFVGAQGSSPLHF
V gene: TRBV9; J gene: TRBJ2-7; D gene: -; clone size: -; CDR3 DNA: TGTGCCAGCAGCCGCGGCTCGGCGTCCTGCGAGCAGTACTTC; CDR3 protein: CASSRGSASCEQYF
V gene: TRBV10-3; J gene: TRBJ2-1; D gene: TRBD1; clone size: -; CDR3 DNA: TGTGCCATCAGACCGGGACAGGGAGCCTACAATGAGCAGTTCTTC; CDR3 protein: CAIRPGQGAYNEQFF
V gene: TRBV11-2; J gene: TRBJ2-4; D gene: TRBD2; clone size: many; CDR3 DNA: TGTGCCAGCAGCTTAGTAATGTCTAGCGGGGGGACCAGTAGCATTCAGTACTTC; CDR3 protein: CASSLVMSSGGTSSIQYF